The source of this T cell receptor (beta chain) is a study of blood T cell repertoires in COVID-19. Here immunoSEQ multiplex PCR was the method, and the copy in TCRdb shows in-frame clones only, minus some. The table shows about 64,000 clones, with about 79% occurring only once. After removal of 4 bases from V and 9 bases from J, the junction contained 10 bases not matched to a gene. Germline V gene lookup returns CDR1 LGHDT and CDR2 YNNKEL (reference sequence). This CDR3 is 15 amino acids long. The V and J genes are TRBV3-1 (or the pseudogene TRBV3-2) and TRBJ2-3; 10 bases are shared with TRBD2. The source of this sequence is an older woman with acute or convalescent COVID-19. The sample comprised peripheral blood. CDR3 sequence reads: CASSLLGLAVGTQYF. The CDR3 DNA follows: TGTGCCAGCAGCCTGTTAGGACTAGCGGTGGGGACGCAGTATTTT.